Below, one TCR beta chain is given with its context. The antigen is unknown. Using immunoSEQ multiplex PCR, the repertoire was profiled, and TCRdb retains in-frame clones only, with some absent. The repertoire includes tens of thousands of clones, more than 80% of them detected once, and more than 1% sits in the top ten. The sample comes from a study of cytomegalovirus exposure and HLA in healthy donors. General observations from the study: Reports showed the classifier diagnosing cytomegalovirus status with high specificity and sensitivity. A few CMV-associated chains were confirmed in vitro to be specific for CMV antigens.

There are 15 residues in the CDR3. The germline CDR1 and CDR2 sequences are MDHEN and SYDVKM. Trimming removed 2 bases at V and 4 bases at J, with 12 bases between. The source material was PBMCs. The sequence came from a woman aged 18-29 years in good health and CMV-seronegative. This chain joins TRBV28 and TRBJ1-5; no reliable D call. CDR3 in DNA: TGTGCCAGCAGTTTAGGATCCGGGGTGAATCAGCCCCAGCATTTT. This encodes CASSLGSGVNQPQHF. The full variable domain, in which reference TRBV28 and TRBJ1-5 provide the parts outside the CDR3, is DVKVTQSSRYLVKRTGEKVFLECVQDMDHENMFWYRQDPGLGLRLIYFSYDVKMKEKGDIPEGYSVSREKKERFSLILESASTNQTSMYLCASSLGSGVNQPQHFGDGTRLSIL.